The sequence of this T cell receptor (beta chain) was determined in a study of blood T cells in healthy people across ages (dated by TCRdb to between 2014 and 2016). Study-wide context: Template switching captured roughly one uniquely barcoded TCR beta cDNA molecule per two T cells in model experiments. Using the same blood draw, the study looked at two additional independent replicas of 1 million unique cDNA reads for two donors, one aged 18 to 30 and the other aged 80 or older. To avoid experimental bias, donors of different ages were randomly spread across the sequencing lanes. Age-related changes in TCR beta repertoire diversity were measured in the study by deep sequencing normalized with unique cDNA molecular identifiers. Donors were grouped into four age groups: young (average roughly 15 years), middle-aged (over 35), aged (around 60) and long-lived (less than 85). What the work shows at the level of the full study, not this receptor alone: As age increased, observed TCR beta diversity per million T cells dropped in a roughly linear way, and a significant reduction was already evident by age 40. Estimates of total diversity from one million sequenced T cells were regarded as lower bounds and underestimates. Because profiling used bulk unsorted PBMCs, naive and antigen-experienced compartments could not be compared conclusively. Because donor CMV infection status was unknown, age-related changes in expanded clonotypes were potentially confounded. The percentage of naive T cells measured by flow cytometry correlated strongly with observed TCR beta diversity. Compared with the aged group, more naive CD4+ T cells, fewer expanded clones and increased TCR diversity were shown by the long-lived group, suggesting age selection.

Library creation used 5' RACE. The data were produced on an Illumina HiSeq 2500. A second PCR of about 7 to 12 cycles was run with a J-beta primer mix and a sample-barcoded 5' primer. A template-switch 5' adaptor carrying 12 random nucleotides introduced a unique molecular identifier onto each TCR beta cDNA molecule. Each sample yielded at least 3 million CDR3-containing paired-end reads. The Mint cDNA synthesis kit, primed by a TRBC-specific oligonucleotide, was used to synthesize first-strand cDNA from all RNA. All cDNA was treated with uracil-DNA glycosylase and then went through a first 18-cycle PCR with the universal primers M1SS and BC2_uni_R. On the study's bioinformatics: Each sample was normalized by randomly selecting 1 million high-quality reads, each carrying a distinct molecular identifier. Instead of being binned into consensus sequences, reads that shared molecular identifiers were thrown out. MiTCR, with a Q25 quality threshold and the strictest error-elimination algorithm, was used for CDR3 identification, clonotype clustering and error correction. A nonparametric unseen species model using Euler transformation provided a lower-bound estimate of total TCR beta diversity. TCRdb ran its own pipeline on the public reads, namely fastp trimming at Q25 and MiXCR clone calling, and kept in-frame beta chains. Duplicate CDR3 protein sequences are folded into a single record with the most common DNA and genes. TCRdb, rather than the study authors, made the V and J calls. The sample yields roughly 730,000 distinct CDR3 sequences; around three fifths were counted once. The ten largest clones represent roughly 26% of the sample.

Donors were a few dozen systemically healthy Caucasian individuals from Russia aged about 6 to 100 years. Approximately 9.3 milliliters of peripheral blood were drawn from each donor into EDTA-treated Vacutainer tubes. Ficoll-Paque density-gradient centrifugation was used to isolate PBMCs, with at least 6.5 million per sample. Total RNA, at least 6 micrograms per sample, was extracted from PBMCs with Trizol reagent. For every donor, an aliquot of PBMCs went through flow cytometry to measure the percentages of naive CD45RAhigh/CD27high T cells. Taken from the germline V gene, the CDR1 and CDR2 loops are SGDLS and YYNGEE. From the cysteine up to the phenylalanine, the CDR3 has a length of 13 residues. Just CDR3 DNA is preserved here, 39 bases in frame from base 1. The V end gives up 3 bases and the J end 4 bases, leaving 3 bases in the junction not matched to a gene. This clonotype was detected only a few times. No cognate antigen has been identified for it. Per-base quality was not reported, and no clone a single base away is much larger than it.

Here the chain combines TRBV9 and TRBJ2-7, with 8 bases aligning to TRBD1. This sequence was found in a man aged 40-49 years in good health. The sequenced material came from blood. The DNA sequence is TGTGCCAGCAGCGACACAGGGGGGTACGAGCAGTACTTC. This translates into CASSDTGGYEQYF. Joined to the reference TRBV9 and TRBJ2-7 proteins, this CDR3 gives the full variable domain: DSGVTQTPKHLITATGQRVTLRCSPRSGDLSVYWYQQSLDQGLQFLIQYYNGEERAKGNILERFSAQQFPDLHSELNLSSLELGDSALYFCASSDTGGYEQYFGPGTRLTVT.